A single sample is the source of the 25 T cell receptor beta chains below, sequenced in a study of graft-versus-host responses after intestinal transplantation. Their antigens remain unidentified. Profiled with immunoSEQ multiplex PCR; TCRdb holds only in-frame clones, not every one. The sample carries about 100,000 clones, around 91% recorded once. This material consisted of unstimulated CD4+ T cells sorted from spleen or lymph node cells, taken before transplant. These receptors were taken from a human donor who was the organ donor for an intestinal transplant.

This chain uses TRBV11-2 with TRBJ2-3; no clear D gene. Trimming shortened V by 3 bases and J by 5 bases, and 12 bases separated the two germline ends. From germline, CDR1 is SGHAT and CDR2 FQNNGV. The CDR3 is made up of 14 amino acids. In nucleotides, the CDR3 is TGTGCCAGCAGCTTTACCCGCGCGTTAGATACGCAGTATTTT. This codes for CASSFTRALDTQYF.

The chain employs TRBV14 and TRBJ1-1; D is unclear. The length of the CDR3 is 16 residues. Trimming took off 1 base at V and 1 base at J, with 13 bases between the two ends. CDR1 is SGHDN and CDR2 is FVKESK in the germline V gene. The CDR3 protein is CASSQVLPAGNTEAFF. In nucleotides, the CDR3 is TGTGCCAGCAGCCAAGTCCTTCCTGCAGGGAACACTGAAGCTTTCTTT.

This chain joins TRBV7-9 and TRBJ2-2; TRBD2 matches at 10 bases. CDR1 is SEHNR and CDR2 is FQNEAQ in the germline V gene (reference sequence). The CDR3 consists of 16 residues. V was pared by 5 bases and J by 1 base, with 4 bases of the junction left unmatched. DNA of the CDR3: TGTGCCAGCAGCCCCAGGACTAGCGGGAACACCGGGGAGCTGTTTTTT. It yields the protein CASSPRTSGNTGELFF.

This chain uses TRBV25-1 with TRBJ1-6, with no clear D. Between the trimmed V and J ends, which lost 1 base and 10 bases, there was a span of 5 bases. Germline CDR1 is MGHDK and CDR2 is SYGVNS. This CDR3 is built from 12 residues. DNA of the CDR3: TGTGCCAGCAGTGAATCGGGATCACCCCTCCACTTT. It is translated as CASSESGSPLHF.

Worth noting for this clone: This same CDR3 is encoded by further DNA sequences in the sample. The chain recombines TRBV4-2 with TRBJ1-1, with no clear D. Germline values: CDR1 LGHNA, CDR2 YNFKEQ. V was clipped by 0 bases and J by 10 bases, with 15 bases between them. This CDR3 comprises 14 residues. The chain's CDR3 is CASSQDERGRVAFF. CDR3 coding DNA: TGTGCCAGCAGCCAAGATGAGCGCGGTCGGGTAGCTTTCTTT.

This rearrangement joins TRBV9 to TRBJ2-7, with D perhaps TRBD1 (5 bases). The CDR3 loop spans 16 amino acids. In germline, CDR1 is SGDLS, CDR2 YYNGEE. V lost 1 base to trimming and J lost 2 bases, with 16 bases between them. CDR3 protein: CASSVRGDSFAYEQYF. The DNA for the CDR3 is TGTGCCAGCAGCGTAAGGGGCGACTCCTTTGCCTACGAGCAGTACTTC. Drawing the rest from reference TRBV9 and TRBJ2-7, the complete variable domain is DSGVTQTPKHLITATGQRVTLRCSPRSGDLSVYWYQQSLDQGLQFLIQYYNGEERAKGNILERFSAQQFPDLHSELNLSSLELGDSALYFCASSVRGDSFAYEQYFGPGTRLTVT.

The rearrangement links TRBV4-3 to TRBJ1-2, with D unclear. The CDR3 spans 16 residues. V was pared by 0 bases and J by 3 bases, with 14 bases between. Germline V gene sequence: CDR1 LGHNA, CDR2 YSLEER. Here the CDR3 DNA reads TGCGCCAGCAGCCAAGATTTATTGGCAGGCTACTATGGCTACACCTTC. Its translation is CASSQDLLAGYYGYTF.

The CDR3 protein is CASSLWWQGVYTEAFF. The CDR3 DNA follows: TGTGCCAGCAGTTTATGGTGGCAGGGGGTATATACTGAAGCTTTCTTT. J is TRBJ1-1 and V is TRBV28; 7 bases align to TRBD1. This CDR3 contains 16 residues. Trimming took 0 bases from V and 5 from J; bases not matched to a gene: 9. In germline, CDR1 is MDHEN, CDR2 SYDVKM. Full variable domain (rest looked up from reference TRBV28 and TRBJ1-1): DVKVTQSSRYLVKRTGEKVFLECVQDMDHENMFWYRQDPGLGLRLIYFSYDVKMKEKGDIPEGYSVSREKKERFSLILESASTNQTSMYLCASSLWWQGVYTEAFFGQGTRLTVV.

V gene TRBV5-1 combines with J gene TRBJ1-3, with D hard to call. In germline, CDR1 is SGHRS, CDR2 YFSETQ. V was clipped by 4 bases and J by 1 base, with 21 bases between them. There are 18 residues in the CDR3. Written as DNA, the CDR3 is TGCGCCAGCAGCCTTAATCTAAGTCCCGGAGGTTCTGGAAACACCATATATTTT. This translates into CASSLNLSPGGSGNTIYF.

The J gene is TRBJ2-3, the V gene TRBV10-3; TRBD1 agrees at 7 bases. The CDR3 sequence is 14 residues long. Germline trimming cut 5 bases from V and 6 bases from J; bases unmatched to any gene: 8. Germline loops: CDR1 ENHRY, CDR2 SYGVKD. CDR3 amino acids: CAISRGQYLDTQYF. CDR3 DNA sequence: TGTGCCATCAGTAGGGGACAGTATCTGGATACGCAGTATTTT.

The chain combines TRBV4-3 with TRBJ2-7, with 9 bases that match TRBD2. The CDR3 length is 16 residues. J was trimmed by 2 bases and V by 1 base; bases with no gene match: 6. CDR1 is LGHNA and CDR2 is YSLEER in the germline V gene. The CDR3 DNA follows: TGCGCCAGCAGCCAAGCCATCGCGGGGGGGCCCTACGAGCAGTACTTC. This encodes CASSQAIAGGPYEQYF.

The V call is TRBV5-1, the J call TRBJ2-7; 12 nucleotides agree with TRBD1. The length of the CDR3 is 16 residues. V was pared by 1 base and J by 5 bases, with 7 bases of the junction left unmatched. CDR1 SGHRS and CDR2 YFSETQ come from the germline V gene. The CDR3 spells CASSLQGQGAINEQYF. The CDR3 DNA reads TGCGCCAGCAGCTTGCAGGGACAGGGGGCGATTAACGAGCAGTACTTC. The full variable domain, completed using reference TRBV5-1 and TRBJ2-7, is KAGVTQTPRYLIKTRGQQVTLSCSPISGHRSVSWYQQTPGQGLQFLFEYFSETQRNKGNFPGRFSGRQFSNSRSEMNVSTLELGDSALYLCASSLQGQGAINEQYFGPGTRLTVT.

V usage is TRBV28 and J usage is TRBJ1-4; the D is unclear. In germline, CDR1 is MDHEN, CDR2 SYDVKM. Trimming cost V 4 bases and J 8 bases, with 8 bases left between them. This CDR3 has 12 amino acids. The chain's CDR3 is CASSSGSEKLFF. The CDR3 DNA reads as TGTGCCAGCAGTTCAGGATCGGAAAAACTGTTTTTT.

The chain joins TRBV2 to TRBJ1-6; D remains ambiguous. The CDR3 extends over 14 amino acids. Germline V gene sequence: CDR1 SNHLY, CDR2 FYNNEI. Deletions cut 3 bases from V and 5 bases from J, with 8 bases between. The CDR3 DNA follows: TGTGCCAGCAGTGATAGTGTGGATAATTCACCCCTCCACTTT. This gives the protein CASSDSVDNSPLHF.

This chain's CDR3 is CASSINRGRGYTF. The CDR3, as DNA: TGTGCCAGCAGCATAAACAGGGGACGGGGCTACACCTTC. The chain combines TRBV7-8 with TRBJ1-2; 7 bases map to TRBD1. CDR1 and CDR2 (germline): SGHVS, FQNEAQ. The V gene end was trimmed by 5 bases and the J gene end by 8 bases; junction bases not matched to a gene: 8. The CDR3 runs to 13 residues.

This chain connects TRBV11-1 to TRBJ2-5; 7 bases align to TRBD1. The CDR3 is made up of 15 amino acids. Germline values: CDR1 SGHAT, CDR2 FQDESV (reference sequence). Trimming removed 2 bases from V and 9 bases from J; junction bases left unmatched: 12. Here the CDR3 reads CASSLLFGQVASQYF. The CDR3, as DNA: TGTGCCAGCAGCTTATTATTTGGACAGGTAGCGTCCCAGTACTTC.

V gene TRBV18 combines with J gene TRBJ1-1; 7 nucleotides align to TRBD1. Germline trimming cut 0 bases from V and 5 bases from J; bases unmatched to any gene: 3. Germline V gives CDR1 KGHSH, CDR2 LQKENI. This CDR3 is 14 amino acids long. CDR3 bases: TGTGCCAGCTCACCACCGACAGGGAGGACTGAAGCTTTCTTT. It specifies CASSPPTGRTEAFF.

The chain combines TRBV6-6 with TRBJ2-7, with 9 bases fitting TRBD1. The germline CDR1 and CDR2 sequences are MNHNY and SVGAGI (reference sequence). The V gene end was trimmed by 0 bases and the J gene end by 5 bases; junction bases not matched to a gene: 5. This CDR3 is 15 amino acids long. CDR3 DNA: TGTGCCAGCAGTTACTCCGGGACAGGGACCCACGAGCAGTACTTC. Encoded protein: CASSYSGTGTHEQYF.

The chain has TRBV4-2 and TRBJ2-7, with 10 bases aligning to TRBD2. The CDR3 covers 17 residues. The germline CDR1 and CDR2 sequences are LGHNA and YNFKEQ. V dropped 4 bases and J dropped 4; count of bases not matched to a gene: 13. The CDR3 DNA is TGTGCCAGCAGCCGGTCGTTAGCGGGGGGCCAGAGTTACGAGCAGTACTTC. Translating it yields CASSRSLAGGQSYEQYF.

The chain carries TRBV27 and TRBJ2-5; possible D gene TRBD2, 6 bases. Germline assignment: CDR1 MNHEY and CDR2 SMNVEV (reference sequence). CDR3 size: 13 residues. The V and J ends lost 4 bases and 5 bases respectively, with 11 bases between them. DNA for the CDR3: TGTGCCAGCAGTTCCGGACTAAAGGAGACCCAGTACTTC. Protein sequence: CASSSGLKETQYF.

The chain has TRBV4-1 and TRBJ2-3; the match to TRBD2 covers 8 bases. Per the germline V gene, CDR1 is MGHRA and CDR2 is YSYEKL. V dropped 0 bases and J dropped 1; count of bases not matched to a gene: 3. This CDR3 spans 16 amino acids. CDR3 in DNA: TGCGCCAGCAGCCAAGAGATTAGCGGGGGCACAGATACGCAGTATTTT. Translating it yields CASSQEISGGTDTQYF.

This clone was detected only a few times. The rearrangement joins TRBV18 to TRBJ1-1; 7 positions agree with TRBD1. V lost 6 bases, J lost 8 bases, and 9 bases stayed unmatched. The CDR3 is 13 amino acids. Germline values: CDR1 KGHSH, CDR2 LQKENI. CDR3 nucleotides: TGTGCCAGCTCCCCGGACAGGAGTAGGGAAGCTTTCTTT. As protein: CASSPDRSREAFF.

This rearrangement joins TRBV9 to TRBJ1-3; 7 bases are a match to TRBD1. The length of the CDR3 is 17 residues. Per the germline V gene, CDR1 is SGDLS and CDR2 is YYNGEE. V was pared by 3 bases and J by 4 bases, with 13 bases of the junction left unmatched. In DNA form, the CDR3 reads TGTGCCAGCAGCGCCTCTTCAGGGACCAGGGGGGGAAACACCATATATTTT. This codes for CASSASSGTRGGNTIYF.

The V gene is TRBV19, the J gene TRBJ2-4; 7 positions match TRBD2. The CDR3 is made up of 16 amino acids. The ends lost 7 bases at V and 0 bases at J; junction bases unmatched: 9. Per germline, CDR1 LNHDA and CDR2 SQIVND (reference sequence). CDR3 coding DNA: TGTGCCAGTACCTCCCGGGCTAGCGGAGCCAAAAACATTCAGTACTTC. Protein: CASTSRASGAKNIQYF.

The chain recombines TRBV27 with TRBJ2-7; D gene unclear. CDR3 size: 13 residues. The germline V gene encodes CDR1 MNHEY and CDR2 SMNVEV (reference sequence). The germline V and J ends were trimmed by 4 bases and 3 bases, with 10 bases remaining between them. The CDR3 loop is CASSSSRGYEQYF. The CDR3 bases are TGTGCCAGCAGTTCCTCGCGCGGCTACGAGCAGTACTTC.